A selection of T cell receptor beta chains follows, all from one sample in a study of T-cell memory formation after mild COVID-19. Using its own MiXCR run on the 5' RACE reads, TCRdb lists one record per CDR3 protein. The sample lists over 300,000 distinct CDR3 sequences, 20% occurring once. The material sequenced was PBMCs or a T cell subset sorted from them (not recorded which). The receptors derive from a man aged 18 to 35 who had mild COVID-19 (a few samples of this study predate the infection). Cell type and time point are not known. The CDR3 runs from the conserved cysteine through the conserved F or W. D genes are given only for firm matches. Clone size is not always given. Where it is, it says once, few, many or a class for expanded clones.

15	TRBV7-9	few	.	TRBJ1-2	CASSFDIGGYTGYTF	TGTGCCAGCAGCTTCGATATAGGGGGTTATACGGGCTACACCTTC
12	TRBV5-1	few	.	TRBJ2-3	CASSLHRDTQYF	TGCGCCAGCAGCTTGCATCGGGATACGCAGTATTTT
13	TRBV20-1	many	TRBD2	TRBJ2-1	CSAQAGGDREQFF	TGCAGTGCTCAAGCGGGGGGGGACAGGGAGCAGTTCTTC
16	TRBV9	.	TRBD1	TRBJ1-2	CASSPTRDRVNYGYTF	TGTGCCAGCAGCCCAACGCGGGACAGAGTTAACTATGGCTACACCTTC
12	TRBV3-1	few	.	TRBJ2-2	CASSWTTGELFF	TGTGCCAGCAGCTGGACGACCGGGGAGCTGTTTTTT
16	TRBV14	once	.	TRBJ1-1	CASSRVPNSPFTEAFF	TGTGCCAGCAGCCGGGTCCCCAACAGCCCCTTCACTGAAGCTTTCTTT
17	TRBV4-3	.	.	TRBJ1-6	CASSQPPVGYGSSPLHF	TGCGCCAGCAGCCAACCCCCGGTAGGGTACGGTAGTTCACCCCTCCACTTT
15	TRBV5-1	few	TRBD1	TRBJ1-6	CASSLYDRDNSPLHF	TGCGCCAGCAGCTTGTACGACAGGGATAATTCACCCCTCCACTTT
13	TRBV10-3	.	.	TRBJ2-3	CAISAPSTDTQYF	TGTGCCATCAGTGCCCCCAGCACAGATACGCAGTATTTT
15	TRBV6-5	few	TRBD2	TRBJ2-1	CASSPLAGRNNEQFF	TGTGCCAGCAGTCCACTAGCGGGGAGAAACAATGAGCAGTTCTTC
16	TRBV5-1	many	.	TRBJ2-2	CASSLAVDGLTGELFF	TGCGCCAGCAGCTTGGCGGTGGATGGACTCACCGGGGAGCTGTTTTTT
14	TRBV5-1	few	.	TRBJ1-2	CASSLGKLGYGYTF	TGCGCCAGCAGCTTGGGAAAGCTGGGCTATGGCTACACCTTC
12	TRBV12-5	many	.	TRBJ2-2	CASGRDTGELFF	TGTGCTAGTGGACGCGACACCGGGGAGCTGTTTTTT
15	TRBV21-1	.	.	TRBJ2-7	CASFPFPGQPYEQYF	TGTGCCAGCTTTCCTTTCCCTGGACAGCCATACGAGCAGTACTTC
17	TRBV7-2	few	.	TRBJ2-5	CASRLSKRPEWGETQYF	TGTGCCAGCAGGCTCAGTAAGCGCCCCGAATGGGGGGAGACCCAGTACTTC
14	TRBV27	.	.	TRBJ1-4	CASSLLGSSEKLFF	TGTGCCAGCAGTTTGTTAGGGAGTAGTGAAAAACTGTTTTTT
15	TRBV7-7	few	TRBD2	TRBJ2-1	CASSLGLAGHNEQFF	TGTGCCAGCAGTCTAGGACTAGCGGGGCACAATGAGCAGTTCTTC
15	TRBV7-6	.	.	TRBJ2-2	CASSLRPGNTGELFF	TGTGCCAGCAGCTTAAGACCCGGGAACACCGGGGAGCTGTTTTTT
13	TRBV7-9	few	.	TRBJ1-1	CASSLAGVTEAFF	TGTGCCAGCAGCTTAGCGGGGGTAACTGAAGCTTTCTTT
13	TRBV4-3	many	.	TRBJ2-3	CASSQALRDTQYF	TGCGCCAGCAGCCAAGCCCTTAGGGATACGCAGTATTTT
14	TRBV5-1	few	.	TRBJ1-2	CASSLASSNYGYTF	TGCGCCAGCAGCTTGGCATCCAGCAACTATGGCTACACCTTC
15	TRBV5-1	.	TRBD2	TRBJ2-5	CASSPELAGIETQYF	TGCGCCAGCAGTCCGGAACTAGCGGGGATTGAGACCCAGTACTTC
12	TRBV5-1	many	.	TRBJ2-1	CASSTAGYEQFF	TGCGCCAGCAGCACGGCAGGGTATGAGCAGTTCTTC
14	TRBV5-1	few	.	TRBJ2-5	CASSPPGSGETQYF	TGCGCCAGCAGCCCTCCGGGCAGCGGGGAGACCCAGTACTTC
16	TRBV5-1	.	TRBD1	TRBJ1-1	CASSLNQGGSNTEAFF	TGCGCCAGCAGCTTAAACCAGGGGGGTTCGAACACTGAAGCTTTCTTT
15	TRBV4-1	.	TRBD1	TRBJ1-1	CASSQESRGRGEAFF	TGCGCCAGCAGCCAAGAGTCCAGGGGGCGCGGTGAAGCTTTCTTT
20	TRBV5-6	.	TRBD1	TRBJ1-1	CASSPPRLDRVLRGNTEAFF	TGTGCCAGCAGCCCACCACGGTTGGACAGGGTGTTACGGGGGAACACTGAAGCTTTCTTT
10	TRBV3-1	.	.	TRBJ2-2	CASSQGQLFF	TGTGCCAGCAGCCAGGGGCAGCTGTTTTTT
12	TRBV20-1	.	TRBD2	TRBJ2-1	CSGSGGPHEQFF	TGCAGCGGTAGCGGGGGCCCTCATGAGCAGTTCTTC